This TCR beta chain derives from a study of monozygotic twins with inflammatory bowel disease. CDR1 SGHRS and CDR2 YFSETQ come from the germline V gene. The CDR3 loop spans 17 amino acids. TCRdb re-called the 5' RACE reads; every CDR3 protein appears as one record, without DNA. Seen in this sample are some 150,000 distinct CDR3 sequences; the ten most common clones hold 6.5% to 9%. This clonotype was obtained from a human donor with ulcerative colitis or Crohn's disease, or a healthy co-twin of an affected twin (not recorded which). The V gene is TRBV5-1, the J gene TRBJ2-1; TCRdb lists TRBD2, though no DNA is available to test this call. Sequenced: blood. This CDR3 is CASSLVPSGRDYNEQFF.